The source of this TCR beta chain is a study of regulatory T cells in long-lasting Graves disease. Study outcomes and limitations: Persistent patients had a count of shared public clonotypes (2,741) that exceeded that of new patients (around 960).

TCR beta libraries were built with iRepertoire HTBI primers and Arm-PCR of CDR3 regions. Methods used by the authors: Across all samples, approximately 68 TRBV segments and around 13 TRBJ segments were identified. TCRdb re-analysed the multiplex PCR reads in MiXCR, keeping a single row per CDR3 protein. The V and J calls here are based on TCRdb, not the publication. The sample holds 300,000 to 500,000 distinct CDR3 sequences, less than 25% seen once. The time point is: persistent/refractory GD, antithyroid drugs over 5 years with positive TRAb. RNA extracted from PBMCs served as the sequencing template. CDR3 size: 24 residues. Germline CDR1 is SGHTA and CDR2 is FQGNSA. A word on this clonotype: Its antigen is as yet unknown. The junction differs from germline at one of its ends, possibly a read error.

This TCR derives from a female donor with Graves disease. The input for sequencing was peripheral blood mononuclear cells (PBMCs), taken when the disease was refractory, from a patient treated with antithyroid drugs. The chain carries TRBV7-2 and TRBJ1-5; tentative D call: TRBD1 (6 bases). The CDR3 loop reads CASPTPVDLTQGAGAGRGNRPQHF. CDR3 nucleotide sequence: TGTGCCAGTCCTACTCCTGTCGACTTAACCCAGGGAGCAGGGGCTGGGAGGGGCAATCGGCCCCAGCATTTT.